The T cell receptor (beta chain) under discussion was sequenced for a study of blood T cell repertoires in COVID-19. The germline V and J ends were trimmed by 0 bases and 3 bases, with 12 bases remaining between them. Germline CDR1 reads SGHDT; CDR2 reads YYEEEE. The CDR3 has 15 amino acids. TCRdb keeps only in-frame clones here, not all; method: immunoSEQ multiplex PCR. The repertoire consists of nearly 55,000 clones, with approximately 86% occurring once and the leading ten covering about 12%. The sequencing sample was made of peripheral blood. The TCR originated in a man between 65 and 79 years old with active COVID-19. The chain employs TRBV5-6 and TRBJ1-1, with D tentatively TRBD1 (5 bases). For the CDR3, the DNA is TGTGCCAGCAGCTTGGTCGTTCGGGGGGACACTGAAGCTTTCTTT. Protein sequence: CASSLVVRGDTEAFF.